The 8 T cell receptor beta chains presented below share a single source sample, sequenced in a study of Graves' ophthalmopathy and Graves' hyperthyroidism. RNA transcripts were the source from which TCR beta CDR3 regions were amplified. After a first-round RT-PCR with HTBI primers, a second-round multiplex PCR was run. TCRdb independently ran MiXCR on the multiplex PCR reads; one entry per CDR3 protein. The sample has around 1.1 million distinct CDR3 sequences, around a third seen once. The sequenced sample consisted of peripheral blood or thyroid tissue (not recorded which). The source is an adult man with Graves' hyperthyroidism.

The chain has TRBV7-2 and TRBJ1-1; TRBD1 matches 8 bases. With 5 bases clipped from V and 5 bases from J, the junction kept 13 bases outside the gene matches. CDR1 SGHTA and CDR2 FQGNSA come from the germline V gene. The CDR3 sequence is 16 residues long. In nucleotides, the CDR3 is TGTGCCAGCAGCCCGGGGGGGAGGACAGGGAGTACTGAAGCTTTCTTT. It translates to CASSPGGRTGSTEAFF.

This clonotype has just a few counts. The J gene is TRBJ1-5, the V gene TRBV5-1, with D unresolved. Per germline, CDR1 SGHRS and CDR2 YFSETQ. V gave up 4 bases and J gave up 2 bases, with 13 bases separating them. This CDR3 has 15 amino acids. CDR3 coding DNA: TGCGCCAGCAGCCCCGAGGGTATCGGCAATCAGCCCCAGCATTTT. Amino acid sequence: CASSPEGIGNQPQHF. Looking up the rest from reference TRBV5-1 and TRBJ1-5 gives the full variable domain: KAGVTQTPRYLIKTRGQQVTLSCSPISGHRSVSWYQQTPGQGLQFLFEYFSETQRNKGNFPGRFSGRQFSNSRSEMNVSTLELGDSALYLCASSPEGIGNQPQHFGDGTRLSIL.

This clonotype was seen ten or more times. The gene calls are TRBV20-1 and TRBJ2-7, with D unclear. Trimming stripped 6 bases from V and 5 bases from J, with 11 bases between. Per the germline V gene, CDR1 is DFQATT and CDR2 is SNEGSKA (reference sequence). The CDR3 contains 11 residues. In DNA form, the CDR3 reads TGCAGTGCATTCATAAGCGACGAGCAGTACTTC. It codes for CSAFISDEQYF.

The chain employs TRBV6-5 and TRBJ1-1; tentative D call: TRBD1 (5 bases). Germline V CDR1 and CDR2: MNHEY, SVGAGI. Trimming removed 5 bases at V and 4 bases at J, with 14 bases between. This CDR3 is 14 amino acids long. The DNA of the CDR3 is TGTGCCAGCAGTCGCCCGGGGGGGAGCACTGAAGCTTTCTTT. Protein product: CASSRPGGSTEAFF.

The chain has TRBV6-6 and TRBJ1-3; D perhaps matches TRBD1 (5 bases). This CDR3 has 17 residues. The ends were cut back, 3 bases at V and 0 bases at J, with 15 bases in the middle. Germline assignment: CDR1 MNHNY and CDR2 SVGAGI (reference sequence). In DNA form, the CDR3 reads TGTGCCAGCAGTTATAGCCGCGACAGAATCTCTGGAAACACCATATATTTT. Translated: CASSYSRDRISGNTIYF.

The sample holds a few counts of this clonotype. This rearrangement joins TRBV7-2 to TRBJ2-7, with a tentative D call TRBD2 (6 bases). Per germline, CDR1 SGHTA and CDR2 FQGNSA. V lost 1 base to trimming and J lost 6 bases, with 10 bases between them. The CDR3 sequence is 13 residues long. CDR3 sequence (DNA): TGTGCCAGCAGCTTAGGGCGGAGGGGCGAGCAGTACTTC. It translates to CASSLGRRGEQYF.

At least ten counts were recorded for this clonotype. The chain combines TRBV5-6 with TRBJ1-5; D is unclear. The CDR3 is 14 amino acids. The V end lost 1 base, the J end lost 4 bases, and 9 bases lay between the germline ends. Per germline, CDR1 SGHDT and CDR2 YYEEEE. The CDR3 reads CASSLLTANQPQHF. CDR3 nucleotide sequence: TGTGCCAGCAGCTTGCTAACTGCGAATCAGCCCCAGCATTTT.

The chain joins TRBV10-3 to TRBJ1-6, with unresolved D. With 2 bases removed from V and 8 bases from J, the gap between germline ends came to 7 bases. This CDR3 has 13 amino acids. The germline V gene encodes CDR1 ENHRY and CDR2 SYGVKD. The CDR3 region is CAISEGGDSPLHF. The CDR3 bases are TGTGCCATCAGTGAGGGTGGGGATTCACCCCTCCACTTT.